This T cell receptor beta chain was sequenced for a study of blood T cell repertoires in COVID-19. In the study overall: Whether acute or convalescent, the COVID-19 samples came from the United States, Italy and Spain.

In the study's own analysis: Using reference gene primer amplification, nucleated cell counts were estimated. Only in-frame clones appear in the TCRdb table, and some are missing; sequencing was by immunoSEQ multiplex PCR. The V and J calls and clone size were taken over from that table, and D and trimming were inferred from the DNA. The table shows fewer than 300,000 clones, with approximately 87% occurring only once. The specimen sequenced was peripheral blood. The sequence derives from a woman aged 45-60 years with acute or convalescent COVID-19.

The CDR3 DNA sequence: TGTGCTAGTGGTTTGGTGTCTAGCGGGAGATCAGATACGCAGTATTTT. Translating it yields CASGLVSSGRSDTQYF. This sequence joins TRBV12-5 and TRBJ2-3, with 10 bases aligning to TRBD2. The germline V gene encodes CDR1 LGHNT and CDR2 FRNRAP. CDR3 length: 16 residues. Trimming took 0 bases from V and 4 from J; bases not matched to a gene: 4.